This T cell receptor (beta chain) came from a study of monozygotic twins with cystic fibrosis. Study results and caveats: In 13 of 16 pairs, V gene usage was closest to the co-twin's.

Libraries were prepared by immunoSEQ multiplex PCR; TCRdb keeps only in-frame clonotypes and omits some of them. The table records over 30,000 clones, roughly 66% of them present only once. Concerning this clone: No antigen is known for it.

The CDR3 consists of 14 residues. V lost 4 bases to trimming and J lost 6 bases; unmatched junction nucleotides: 9. Per germline, CDR1 SGHNT and CDR2 YYREEE (reference sequence). This receptor was identified in a girl between 5 and 17 years old with cystic fibrosis. Sequences were obtained from blood. J is TRBJ1-1 and V is TRBV5-4; 7 nucleotides match TRBD1. The CDR3 here is CASSTTGPGAEAFF. CDR3 nucleotide sequence: TGTGCCAGCAGCACGACAGGGCCGGGGGCTGAAGCTTTCTTT.